This T cell receptor beta chain was documented in a study of T cells in Graves' hyperthyroidism and ophthalmopathy. The overall study: Peripheral blood sampling occurred at initial diagnosis, before any treatment. Study-wide points: Among clonotypes expanded in thyroid above 0.001, most were also found in blood.

Concerning this clonotype itself: Its specificity is not known.

J gave up 6 bases and V 6 bases, and 19 bases lay outside the gene matches. The germline CDR1 and CDR2 sequences are LGHDT and YNNKEL (reference sequence). The CDR3 is made up of 17 amino acids. RNA transcripts served as the template for amplifying TCR beta CDR3 regions. First-round RT-PCR of the TCR CDR3 relied on the HTBI primer set. Using its own MiXCR run on the multiplex PCR reads, TCRdb lists one record per CDR3 protein. This table has hundreds of thousands of distinct CDR3 sequences, 20% to 25% appearing once. Duration under 3 months, a NOSPECS grade of at least 4, and a Clinical Activity Score of at least 3 characterized the ophthalmopathy patients. Cells are PBMCs isolated from about 10 ml of fresh blood.

Sequences were obtained from blood. The receptor's source is a man aged 25-45 years with Graves' ophthalmopathy. This chain uses TRBV3-1 with TRBJ2-7, with 8 bases aligning to TRBD2. The CDR3 loop reads CASSPRETSGTLSEQYF. The CDR3, as DNA: TGTGCCAGCAGTCCCCGAGAAACTAGCGGAACTTTATCCGAGCAGTACTTC.